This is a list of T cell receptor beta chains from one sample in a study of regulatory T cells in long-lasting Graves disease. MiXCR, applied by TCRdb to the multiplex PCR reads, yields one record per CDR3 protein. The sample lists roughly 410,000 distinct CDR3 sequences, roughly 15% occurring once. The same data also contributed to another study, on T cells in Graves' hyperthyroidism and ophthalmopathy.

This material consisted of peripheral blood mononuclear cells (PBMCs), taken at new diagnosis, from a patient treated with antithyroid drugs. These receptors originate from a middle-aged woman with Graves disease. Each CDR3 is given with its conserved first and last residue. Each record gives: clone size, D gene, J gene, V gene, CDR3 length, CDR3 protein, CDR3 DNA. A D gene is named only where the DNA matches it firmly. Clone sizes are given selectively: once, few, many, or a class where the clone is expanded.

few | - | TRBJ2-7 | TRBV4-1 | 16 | CASSQDSTAVSYEQYF | TGCGCCAGCAGCCAAGATTCTACAGCTGTCTCCTACGAGCAGTACTTC
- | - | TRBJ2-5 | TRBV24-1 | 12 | CATSVWGETQYF | TGTGCCACCAGTGTATGGGGAGAGACCCAGTACTTC
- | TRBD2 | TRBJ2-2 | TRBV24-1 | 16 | CATGELGPGGTGELFF | TGTGCCACCGGGGAGTTGGGCCCGGGAGGCACCGGGGAGCTGTTTTTT
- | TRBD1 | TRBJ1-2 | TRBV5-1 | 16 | CASSLGSGTDYAGYTF | TGCGCCAGCAGCTTGGGATCCGGGACAGATTATGCTGGCTACACCTTC
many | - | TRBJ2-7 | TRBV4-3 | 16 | CASSQDRRGLSYEQYF | TGCGCCAGCAGCCAAGATCGTAGGGGTTTGTCCTACGAGCAGTACTTC
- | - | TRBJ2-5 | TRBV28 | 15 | CASNTHGGREETQYF | TGTGCCAGCAACACACATGGAGGGCGGGAAGAGACCCAGTACTTC
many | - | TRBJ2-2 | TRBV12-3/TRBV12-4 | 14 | CASSLLGASGELFF | TGTGCCAGCAGTTTACTCGGGGCCTCCGGGGAGCTGTTTTTT
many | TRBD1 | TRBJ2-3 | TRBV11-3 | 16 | CASSRTSGTGADTQYF | TGTGCCAGCAGCCGAACCTCCGGGACAGGGGCAGATACGCAGTATTTT
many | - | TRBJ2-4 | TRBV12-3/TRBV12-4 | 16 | CASSFRSEGDKNIQYF | TGTGCCAGCAGTTTTCGGTCTGAGGGGGACAAAAACATTCAGTACTTC
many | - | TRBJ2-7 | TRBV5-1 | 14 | CASSLGLGTYEQYF | TGCGCCAGCAGCTTGGGGCTGGGAACCTACGAGCAGTACTTC
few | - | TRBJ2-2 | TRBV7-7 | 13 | CASSLAPAGELFF | TGTGCTAGCAGCTTAGCCCCCGCCGGGGAGCTGTTTTTT
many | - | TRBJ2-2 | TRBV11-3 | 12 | CASSLFTGELFF | TGTGCCAGCAGCTTATTCACCGGGGAGCTGTTTTTT
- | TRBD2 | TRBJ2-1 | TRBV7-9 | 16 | CASSSLLAATYNEQFF | TGTGCCAGCAGCTCACTTCTAGCGGCCACCTACAATGAGCAGTTCTTC
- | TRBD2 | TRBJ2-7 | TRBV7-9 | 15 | CASSPLGSGSYEQYF | TGTGCCAGCAGCCCCTTGGGTAGCGGGTCCTACGAGCAGTACTTC
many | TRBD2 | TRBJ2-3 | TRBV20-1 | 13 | CSLGLAVRNTQYF | TGCAGCTTGGGACTAGCGGTCCGGAATACGCAGTATTTT
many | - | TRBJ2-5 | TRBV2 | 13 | CASSSHTEETQYF | TGTGCCAGCAGTTCCCACACTGAAGAGACCCAGTACTTC
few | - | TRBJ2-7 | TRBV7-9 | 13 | CASSSRDNYEQYF | TGTGCCAGCAGCTCTCGGGATAACTACGAGCAGTACTTC
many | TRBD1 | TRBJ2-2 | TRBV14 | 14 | CASSQGQGTGELFF | TGTGCCAGCAGCCAAGGACAGGGCACCGGGGAGCTGTTTTTT